This record covers a single T cell receptor (beta chain). This CDR3 is built from 16 residues. Germline loops: CDR1 GTSNPN, CDR2 SVGIG (reference sequence). The V and J ends lost 0 bases and 2 bases, in that order; junction bases with no gene match: 7. The source of the sample is a study of blood T cell repertoires in COVID-19. Study in general: In each case, the material was cDNA or gDNA derived from T cells, B-cell-depleted T cells, or PBMCs.

The repertoire was sequenced with immunoSEQ multiplex PCR; TCRdb's copy has only in-frame clones and lacks some. The sample includes around 280,000 clones, about 88% of them seen just once. The source of this sequence is a man between 65 and 85 years old with acute or convalescent COVID-19. Sequenced sample: peripheral blood. The gene calls are TRBV30 and TRBJ2-5; 9 bases line up with TRBD1. The DNA for the CDR3 is TGTGCCTGGAGTGTAGGACCGGGACAGGGACAAGAGACCCAGTACTTC. It specifies CAWSVGPGQGQETQYF.